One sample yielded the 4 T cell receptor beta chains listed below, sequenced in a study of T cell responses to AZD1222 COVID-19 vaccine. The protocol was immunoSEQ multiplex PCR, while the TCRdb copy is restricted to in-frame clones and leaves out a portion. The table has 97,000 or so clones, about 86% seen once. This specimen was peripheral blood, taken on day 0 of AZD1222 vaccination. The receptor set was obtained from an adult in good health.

The CDR3 bases are TGTGCCACCAGTGGAAGCGGGAGCCCTACAGATACGCAGTATTTT. Translation gives CATSGSGSPTDTQYF. This chain connects TRBV24-1 to TRBJ2-3, with 8 bases identical to TRBD2. The CDR3 extends over 15 amino acids. The ends lost 5 bases at V and 3 bases at J; junction bases unmatched: 6. Germline CDR1 is KGHDR and CDR2 is SFDVKD.

Here the CDR3 reads CASSMGLLNEKLFF. The DNA for the CDR3 is TGTGCCAGCAGCATGGGACTGCTAAATGAAAAACTGTTTTTT. This chain uses TRBV6-5 with TRBJ1-4, with a possible D match to TRBD1 (5 bases). V was trimmed by 6 bases and J by 5 bases, leaving 13 bases between them. Germline V gene lookup returns CDR1 MNHEY and CDR2 SVGAGI. CDR3 length: 14 residues.

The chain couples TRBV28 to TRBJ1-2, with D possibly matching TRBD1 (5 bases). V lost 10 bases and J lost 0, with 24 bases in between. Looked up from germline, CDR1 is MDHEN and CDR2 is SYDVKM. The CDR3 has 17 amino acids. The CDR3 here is CATIIAQGVLSNYGYTF. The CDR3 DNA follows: TGTGCCACCATAATTGCGCAGGGTGTCCTCTCTAACTATGGCTACACCTTC.

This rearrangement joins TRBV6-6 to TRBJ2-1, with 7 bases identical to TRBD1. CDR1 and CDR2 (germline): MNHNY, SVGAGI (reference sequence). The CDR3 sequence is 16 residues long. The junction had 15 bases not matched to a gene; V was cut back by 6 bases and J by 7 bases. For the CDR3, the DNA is TGTGCCAGCAGCCCCCCGGGACAGATAAGGTTGAATGAGCAGTTCTTC. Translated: CASSPPGQIRLNEQFF.